This is a list of T cell receptor beta chains from one sample in a study of T-cell reconstitution after alpha-beta-depleted transplantation in children. TCRdb redid the calling of the PCR reads with MiXCR, one entry per CDR3 protein. The repertoire has hundreds of thousands of distinct CDR3 sequences, roughly 8.2% of them found once; the top ten carry 6.3%. The sample was PBMCs, mostly from graft donor cells, taken 180 days after TCRalphabeta/CD19-depleted stem cell transplant. Receptors were obtained from a male patient between 10 and 17 years old who had a stem cell transplant for acute lymphoblastic leukemia, so the T cells may come from the graft donor. CDR3s include the opening cysteine and the closing phenylalanine or tryptophan. Each record gives: D gene, J gene, clone size, V gene, CDR3 DNA, CDR3 protein. D genes are given only for firm matches. Not all rows give a size; the values are once, few, many and, for expanded clones, a class.

.	TRBJ2-1	many	TRBV6-1	TGTGCCAGCAGGCTTGGGACGGTATACAATGAGCAGTTCTTC	CASRLGTVYNEQFF
TRBD1	TRBJ2-7	many	TRBV7-6	TGTGCCAGCAGCCCAACACAGGGGGTGGGGATTTTGTACGAGCAGTACTTC	CASSPTQGVGILYEQYF
.	TRBJ2-6	many	TRBV7-3	TGTGCCAGCAGCGAGACCACTGGGGCCAACGTCCTGACTTTC	CASSETTGANVLTF
.	TRBJ1-1	many	TRBV7-6	TGTGCCAGCAGCTTAATGCCGGACGGTGAAGCTTTCTTT	CASSLMPDGEAFF
.	TRBJ2-3	many	TRBV11-2	TGTGCCAGCAGCTTAGATCTCGGGCGACAGAACGGTCCAGATACGCAGTATTTT	CASSLDLGRQNGPDTQYF
TRBD1	TRBJ1-2	many	TRBV7-2	TGTGCCAGCAGCCAACGGACAGGGGGCGGGAAGGCCTATGGCTACACCTTC	CASSQRTGGGKAYGYTF
TRBD1	TRBJ1-2	many	TRBV20-1	TGCAGTGCTGGCAGACAGGGGGCTCGAAATGGCTACACCTTC	CSAGRQGARNGYTF
.	TRBJ1-2	.	TRBV28	TGTGCCAGCAGTTTGGGCAGGGAGACCTCTTTGTATGGCTACACCTTC	CASSLGRETSLYGYTF
TRBD1	TRBJ2-7	many	TRBV20-1	TGCAGTGCCCTCGGGACAGGGGGCGACGAGCAGTACTTC	CSALGTGGDEQYF
.	TRBJ1-2	.	TRBV4-1	TGCGCCAGCAGCCAACCGGGCCCGTATGGCTACACCTTC	CASSQPGPYGYTF
TRBD2	TRBJ2-5	few	TRBV6-5	TGTGCCAGCAGTTACTCCTATAGCGGGGACCCCAAGACCCAGTACTTC	CASSYSYSGDPKTQYF
.	TRBJ1-5	many	TRBV12-3/TRBV12-4	TGTGCCAGCAGAGCTAGTGATAGCAATCAGCCCCAGCATTTT	CASRASDSNQPQHF
TRBD1	TRBJ1-2	many	TRBV12-3/TRBV12-4	TGTGCCAGCAGTTCGGACAGGGGATATGGCTACACCTTC	CASSSDRGYGYTF
.	TRBJ1-3	many	TRBV3-1	TGTGCCAGCAGCCAAAGGAGGACCTCTGGAAACACCATATATTTT	CASSQRRTSGNTIYF
.	TRBJ1-6	many	TRBV6-1	TGTGCCAGCAGTGAACGGTTTGGTTCACCCCTCCACTTT	CASSERFGSPLHF
.	TRBJ2-1	many	TRBV20-1	TGCAGTGCTAGGAGAGAAGGGCCAAATGAGCAGTTCTTC	CSARREGPNEQFF
.	TRBJ2-7	many	TRBV9	TGTGCCAGCAGCGTAGGGGATAGCGGATACGAGCAGTACTTC	CASSVGDSGYEQYF
TRBD1	TRBJ1-5	many	TRBV6-2/TRBV6-3	TGTGCCAGCAGTTCGGGACAGGGTACCGTTGGGGGCAATCAGCCCCAGCATTTT	CASSSGQGTVGGNQPQHF
.	TRBJ2-2	few	TRBV10-3	TGTGCCATCAGTGAGGTCTCCAACACCGGGGAGCTGTTTTTT	CAISEVSNTGELFF
TRBD1	TRBJ2-7	many	TRBV6-5	TGTGCCAGCAGCTACGGGGACAGGGGTTCCTACGAGCAGTACTTC	CASSYGDRGSYEQYF
TRBD1	TRBJ2-3	many	TRBV28	TGTGCCAGCAGTCCACCCCCGGGCCAGGGGGCTACGCAGTATTTT	CASSPPPGQGATQYF
TRBD2	TRBJ2-2	many	TRBV12-5	TGTGCTAGTGGTCTGATAGCGGGAGATTACACCGGGGAGCTGTTTTTT	CASGLIAGDYTGELFF
TRBD2	TRBJ2-2	many	TRBV5-1	TGCGCCAGCAGCCGGGGACTAGCGAGCAACACCGGGGAGCTGTTTTTT	CASSRGLASNTGELFF
.	TRBJ2-1	many	TRBV12-3/TRBV12-4	TGTGCCAGCAGTTCAGCTACTAGCAGCTCCTACAATGAGCAGTTCTTC	CASSSATSSSYNEQFF
.	TRBJ2-3	many	TRBV10-3	TGTGCCATCAATGAGCGGAGAATTACAGATACGCAGTATTTT	CAINERRITDTQYF
.	TRBJ1-1	many	TRBV12-3/TRBV12-4	TGTGCCAGCAGTCCCCTCAGGGTTAAGGCCGTAAGCACTGAAGCTTTCTTT	CASSPLRVKAVSTEAFF
.	TRBJ2-7	many	TRBV9	TGTGCCAGCAGCCCCGAGGCAAGGGGTCGCGAGCAGTACTTC	CASSPEARGREQYF
.	TRBJ2-6	many	TRBV7-8	TGTGCCAGCAGCTTTGGGGGGCGACCTGGGGCCAACGTCCTGACTTTC	CASSFGGRPGANVLTF
.	TRBJ2-3	many	TRBV15	TGTGCCACCAGCGGCTCCCGAGGGGCAGATACGCAGTATTTT	CATSGSRGADTQYF
.	TRBJ1-2	many	TRBV4-3	TGCGCCAGCAGCCAAGAATGGGCAGGGTATGGCTACACCTTC	CASSQEWAGYGYTF
.	TRBJ1-1	many	TRBV20-1	TGCAGTGCTAGCTCCGGGACGGAATACACTGAAGCTTTCTTT	CSASSGTEYTEAFF
TRBD2	TRBJ2-7	many	TRBV4-2	TGTGCCAGCAGCCAAGATAGCGCGGGGGACCTCTACGAGCAGTACTTC	CASSQDSAGDLYEQYF
.	TRBJ1-1	many	TRBV10-3	TGTGCCATCAGTGACCGCGCCGGGGGAGCTGGCACTGAAGCTTTCTTT	CAISDRAGGAGTEAFF
.	TRBJ1-4	many	TRBV25-1	TGTGCCAGCAGTGAAAAACGGATTAATGAAAAACTGTTTTTT	CASSEKRINEKLFF
.	TRBJ2-2	many	TRBV28	TGTGCCAGCAGTTTATCCGTGCCGAACACCGGGGAGCTGTTTTTT	CASSLSVPNTGELFF
.	TRBJ2-7	many	TRBV6-5	TGTGCCAGCAGCATCAGTGGAACAAGCTCCTACGAGCAGTACTTC	CASSISGTSSYEQYF
.	TRBJ2-3	many	TRBV7-8	TGTGCCAGCAGCGCTCGAAACGTGGATACGCAGTATTTT	CASSARNVDTQYF
.	TRBJ2-5	many	TRBV13	TGTGCCAGCAGTTTTACAGGGCTAGAGACCCAGTACTTC	CASSFTGLETQYF
.	TRBJ1-1	many	TRBV15	TGTGCCACCAGCAGATCCCAAGTTCCCACTGAAGCTTTCTTT	CATSRSQVPTEAFF
TRBD2	TRBJ2-3	many	TRBV7-9	TGTGCCAGCAGCTTAGGCGGGAGCGATACGCAGTATTTT	CASSLGGSDTQYF
TRBD1	TRBJ1-1	many	TRBV25-1	TGTGCCAGCAGTGAACTGAGGGGGCGAAACACTGAAGCTTTCTTT	CASSELRGRNTEAFF
.	TRBJ1-5	many	TRBV28	TGTGCCAGCAGGAACTCAGCCCAGGGAGGTAATCAGCCCCAGCATTTT	CASRNSAQGGNQPQHF
.	TRBJ2-7	few	TRBV7-6	TGTGCCAGCAGCCCTCCCCTTACCTACGAGCAGTACTTC	CASSPPLTYEQYF
.	TRBJ2-1	many	TRBV6-5	TGTGCCAGCAGGAACTCAGTCTCCTACAATGAGCAGTTCTTC	CASRNSVSYNEQFF
.	TRBJ2-3	many	TRBV6-5	TGTGCCAGCAGTTACGGGGATAGGACAGATACGCAGTATTTT	CASSYGDRTDTQYF
.	TRBJ2-1	many	TRBV12-3/TRBV12-4	TGTGCCAGCAGCCACGGACAGCCGATTACCGAGCAGTTCTTC	CASSHGQPITEQFF
.	TRBJ1-2	few	TRBV6-1	TGTGCCAGCAGTGAAAAGCATTATGGCTACACCTTC	CASSEKHYGYTF
.	TRBJ1-5	.	TRBV7-2	TGTGCCAGCAGCTTAGCCGCGTTCTATAGCAATCAGCCCCAGCATTTT	CASSLAAFYSNQPQHF
.	TRBJ2-7	many	TRBV12-3/TRBV12-4	TGTGCCAGCAGTGTCTTTAGGGGATACGAGCAGTACTTC	CASSVFRGYEQYF
.	TRBJ2-3	.	TRBV5-1	TGCGCCAGCAGCTTGGGTGGGGCCCCGGATACGCAGTATTTT	CASSLGGAPDTQYF
TRBD1	TRBJ2-7	.	TRBV7-7	TGTGCCAGCCCGGGGACAGATACCTACGAGCAGTACTTC	CASPGTDTYEQYF
TRBD2	TRBJ2-3	.	TRBV5-6	TGTGCCATCAGCCCCGGGCTCAGCGGGGCAGGATTAATCACAGATACGCAGTATTTT	CAISPGLSGAGLITDTQYF
.	TRBJ2-3	.	TRBV20-1	TGCAGTGCTGAGGGGAGGAGCACAGATACGCAGTATTTT	CSAEGRSTDTQYF
.	TRBJ2-2	many	TRBV4-2	TGTGCCAGCAGCCAAATAGGCAGGTCCGGGGAGCTGTTTTTT	CASSQIGRSGELFF
.	TRBJ1-1	many	TRBV4-3	TGCGCCAGCAGCCAAACGCGGGCCCTCGGGACTGAAGCTTTCTTT	CASSQTRALGTEAFF